These 26 T cell receptor beta chains originate from one sample sequenced in a study of molecular identifiers for immune sequencing clone quantification. One entry per CDR3 protein, called by TCRdb with MiXCR from the PCR reads. The data hold under 600,000 distinct CDR3 sequences, with roughly 26% observed a single time. What was sequenced was naive CD8+ T cells from blood, with Jurkat cell RNA spiked in. The subset: FACS-sorted CD8+CD4-CCR7+CD45RA+ naive T cells. The receptors here all came from a human donor in good health. Some libraries in this study had Jurkat cell RNA spiked in.

This clonotype has a handful of counts. The genes are TRBV5-1 and TRBJ1-1; 11 bases are a match to TRBD1. V gave up 4 bases and J gave up 0 bases; unmatched junction bases: 8. The CDR3 sequence is 17 residues long. Germline loops: CDR1 SGHRS, CDR2 YFSETQ. In DNA form, the CDR3 reads TGCGCCAGCAGCACCGGACAGGGGGCTCTCATGAACACTGAAGCTTTCTTT. It translates to CASSTGQGALMNTEAFF.

In the case of this clonotype: This could be a read error, since a much larger clone is one nucleotide away. Since no conserved phenylalanine or tryptophan closes the CDR3, a read error is the likely cause. The V and J genes are TRBV12-3 or TRBV12-4 and TRBJ2-1; the match to TRBD2 covers 7 bases. CDR3 length: 14 amino acids. J was trimmed by 2 bases and V by 4 bases; bases with no gene match: 2. CDR3 amino acids: CASSSGGPYNEQFL. The CDR3 bases are TGTGCCAGCAGTTCGGGAGGCCCCTACAATGAGCAGTTCCTC.

The V call is TRBV19, the J call TRBJ2-3, with D unresolved. Trimming pared 4 bases from V and 3 bases from J, leaving 11 bases between. Germline V gene lookup returns CDR1 LNHDA and CDR2 SQIVND (reference sequence). The CDR3 covers 14 residues. The chain's CDR3 is CASSTLHGTDTQYF. The CDR3 bases are TGTGCCAGTAGTACCCTCCATGGAACAGATACGCAGTATTTT.

This clonotype was seen once. Since a much larger clone is just one base distant, this may be a read error. The J gene is TRBJ1-5, the V gene TRBV19, with D possibly TRBD1 on 5 matching bases. Trimming pared 7 bases from V and 5 bases from J, leaving 12 bases between. Germline CDR1 reads LNHDA; CDR2 reads SQIVND (reference sequence). CDR3 length: 13 residues. The CDR3 region has the DNA TGTGCCAGTATGGAGACAGATGATCAGCCCCAGCATTTT. Its protein product is CASMETDDQPQHF.

The sample holds many counts of this clonotype. The J gene is TRBJ1-6, the V gene TRBV5-6; 7 nucleotides match TRBD1. The junction had 5 bases not matched to a gene; V was cut back by 4 bases and J by 4 bases. The CDR3 extends over 15 amino acids. Per germline, CDR1 SGHDT and CDR2 YYEEEE. CDR3 nucleotides: TGTGCCAGCAGCCGAGGGACAGAGTATAATTCACCCCTCCACTTT. Residues: CASSRGTEYNSPLHF.

This clonotype occurred a few times. V usage is TRBV2 and J usage is TRBJ2-7; D gene uncertain. V was clipped by 7 bases and J by 6 bases, with 10 bases between them. Germline CDR1 is SNHLY and CDR2 is FYNNEI. The CDR3 totals 11 residues. Here the CDR3 DNA reads TGTGCCAGCACCCCTAGTATCGAGCAGTACTTC. Translating gives CASTPSIEQYF.

Turning to this clonotype: One junction end disagrees with the germline gene, perhaps due to a read error. The chain couples TRBV5-3 to TRBJ1-5, with D unclear. TRBV5-3 qualifies as an ORF whose function is uncertain. CDR3 length: 14 amino acids. CDR3 nucleotide sequence: TGTGCCAGCGGCGTAAGGTATGGCAGTCAGCCCCGGCATTTT. This sequence encodes CASGVRYGSQPRHF.

This clonotype was seen many times. This chain connects TRBV4-3 to TRBJ2-4, with D uncertain. Between the trimmed V and J ends, which lost 0 bases and 6 bases, there was a span of 18 bases. In germline, CDR1 is LGHNA, CDR2 YSLEER. The CDR3 is made up of 17 amino acids. The CDR3, as DNA: TGCGCCAGCAGCCAAGACTCCGTTCGATTGGGTGTAAACATTCAGTACTTC. It codes for CASSQDSVRLGVNIQYF.

The V and J genes are TRBV27 and TRBJ2-7; TRBD1 agrees at 8 bases. The CDR3 spans 14 residues. J gave up 4 bases and V 10 bases, and 12 bases lay outside the gene matches. CDR1 and CDR2 (germline): MNHEY, SMNVEV (reference sequence). The CDR3 protein is CATKRQGSTYEQYF. The CDR3 DNA sequence: TGTGCCACCAAGCGACAGGGGAGTACGTACGAGCAGTACTTC.

DNA for the CDR3: TGTGCCAGCAGCCCAATGCTAGCGGGGGGTTCCTACGAGCAGTACTTC. It encodes CASSPMLAGGSYEQYF. This chain uses TRBV5-5 with TRBJ2-7; 11 nucleotides match TRBD2. The CDR3 extends over 16 amino acids. Losses at the gene ends were 4 bases for V and 1 base for J; bases not matched to a gene: 7. From germline, CDR1 is SGHKS and CDR2 YYEKEE (reference sequence).

This rearrangement joins TRBV19 to TRBJ2-2; the D gene is possibly TRBD2 (5 bases). With 8 bases removed from V and 4 bases from J, the gap between germline ends came to 11 bases. CDR3 length: 13 amino acids. Germline values: CDR1 LNHDA, CDR2 SQIVND (reference sequence). As DNA, the CDR3 is TGTGCCAGTCTAGCCCGGGCCACCGGGGAGCTGTTTTTT. It encodes CASLARATGELFF.

The genes are TRBV15 and TRBJ1-2, with D possibly matching TRBD1 (6 bases). The V end was cut by 5 bases, the J end by 0 bases, with 16 bases between. This CDR3 spans 16 amino acids. Germline CDR1 and CDR2: LNHNV and YYDKDF (reference sequence). CDR3 in DNA: TGTGCCACCAGCCCCCACCGGGACATAGCTAACTATGGCTACACCTTC. Encoded protein: CATSPHRDIANYGYTF.

Turning to this clonotype: A much larger clone differs from this one at a single base, so this may be a read error. V is TRBV7-9 and J is TRBJ2-7; D is tentatively TRBD1 or TRBD2 (5 bases each). Germline lookup yields CDR1 SEHNR and CDR2 FQNEAQ (reference sequence). The CDR3 has 12 residues. V gave up 5 bases and J gave up 5 bases, with 10 bases separating them. CDR3 nucleotide sequence: TGTGCCAGCAGCAGGGACGTCCACGAGCAGTACTTC. This sequence encodes CASSRDVHEQYF.

This clonotype was seen more than once but under ten times. The chain combines TRBV12-3 or TRBV12-4 with TRBJ2-1; 9 bases map to TRBD2. V was pared by 4 bases and J by 4 bases, with 5 bases of the junction left unmatched. The CDR3 consists of 15 residues. CDR3 bases: TGTGCCAGCAGTTCCGGGACTAGCTTTTACAATGAGCAGTTCTTC. This encodes CASSSGTSFYNEQFF.

In this sample, this clonotype turned up a few times. The V and J genes are TRBV2 and TRBJ2-7; possibly TRBD1 for D (6 bases). Looked up from germline, CDR1 is SNHLY and CDR2 is FYNNEI. With 3 bases removed from V and 1 base from J, the gap between germline ends came to 7 bases. There are 13 residues in the CDR3. CDR3 sequence reads: CASSDGQSYEQYF. DNA of the CDR3: TGTGCCAGCAGTGACGGACAGTCCTACGAGCAGTACTTC.

The sample holds a few counts of this clonotype. V gene TRBV7-3 combines with J gene TRBJ2-1; 7 bases are shared with TRBD2. Germline loops: CDR1 SGHTA, CDR2 FQGTGA. This CDR3 spans 14 amino acids. Losses at the gene ends were 4 bases for V and 6 bases for J; bases not matched to a gene: 6. Written as DNA, the CDR3 is TGTGCCAGCAGCTCGGGATGGGGGGGCAATGAGCAGTTCTTC. Translation gives CASSSGWGGNEQFF.

The J gene is TRBJ1-6, the V gene TRBV4-3, with 8 bases lining up with TRBD1. In germline, CDR1 is LGHNA, CDR2 YSLEER. The V and J ends lost 9 bases and 5 bases, in that order; junction bases with no gene match: 9. The CDR3 length is 15 residues. DNA of the CDR3: TGCGCCAGTAGGCAGGGGGCTATCGATAATTCACCCCTCCACTTT. It encodes CASRQGAIDNSPLHF.

V is TRBV4-1 and J is TRBJ1-3; D gene ambiguous. The CDR3 has 15 residues. The ends were cut back, 1 base at V and 0 bases at J, with 7 bases in the middle. Germline values: CDR1 MGHRA, CDR2 YSYEKL. The CDR3 nucleotides are TGCGCCAGCAGCCAAGGCCCCGGCTCTGGAAACACCATATATTTT. This encodes CASSQGPGSGNTIYF.

For this clonotype: Since a much larger clone is just one base distant, this may be a read error. It is likely a read error, because the conserved phenylalanine at the end of the CDR3 is missing. The rearrangement uses TRBV5-1 and TRBJ1-1, with D perhaps TRBD1 (5 bases). The germline V and J ends were trimmed by 0 bases and 3 bases, with 9 bases remaining between them. The CDR3 runs 14 residues. Germline loops: CDR1 SGHRS, CDR2 YFSETQ. CDR3 sequence: CASSLAPGHTEAFL. CDR3 sequence (DNA): TGCGCCAGCAGCTTGGCGCCGGGACACACTGAAGCTTTCTTG.

In its sample, this clonotype was seen many times. This sequence joins TRBV28 and TRBJ2-2; possibly TRBD1 or TRBD2 for D (5 bases each). Germline CDR1 reads MDHEN; CDR2 reads SYDVKM. The CDR3 spans 13 residues. Here the CDR3 DNA reads TGTTCCGCCGGGACGACGAACACCGGGGAGCTGTTTTTT. Amino acid sequence: CSAGTTNTGELFF.

With regard to this clonotype: Possible read error: a much larger clone is one base away. The CDR3 loop reads CSVLWSTGKLFF. The CDR3 DNA reads TGCAGCGTTTTATGGTCCACCGGGAAGCTGTTTTTT. The chain joins TRBV29-1 to TRBJ2-2; weak D call: TRBD2 (5 bases). Germline V gene lookup returns CDR1 SQVTM and CDR2 ANQGSEA. CDR3 length: 12 residues.

This clonotype appeared a few times. The gene calls are TRBV4-1 and TRBJ2-1; TRBD2 matches 8 bases. Per germline, CDR1 MGHRA and CDR2 YSYEKL. V trimming: 6 bases; J trimming: 3 bases; junction bases outside the gene matches: 10. The CDR3 length is 16 residues. The CDR3 sequence is CASRPGRGAYYNEQFF. CDR3 sequence (DNA): TGCGCCAGCAGGCCCGGGCGGGGGGCCTACTACAATGAGCAGTTCTTC.

Concerning this clonotype itself: A much larger clonotype is one base distant, so this may be a read error. The chain recombines TRBV12-3 or TRBV12-4 with TRBJ2-3, with 10 bases fitting TRBD2. The CDR3 runs to 15 residues. The CDR3 nucleotides are TGTGCCAGCAGCTCAACTAGCGGGGACACAGATACGCGGTATTTT. Amino acid sequence: CASSSTSGDTDTRYF.

This clonotype was observed many times. V and J are TRBV6-2 or TRBV6-3 and TRBJ2-7; TRBD2 aligns across 7 bases. V gave up 4 bases and J gave up 0 bases; unmatched junction bases: 6. CDR1 and CDR2 from the germline V gene are MNHEY and SVGEGT. The CDR3 spans 15 residues. CDR3 coding DNA: TGTGCCAGCAGTTCCGGGACTACTAGCTCCTACGAGCAGTACTTC. Translated, it gives CASSSGTTSSYEQYF.

This chain joins TRBV7-9 and TRBJ2-7; 10 bases are a match to TRBD2. Germline V gene lookup returns CDR1 SEHNR and CDR2 FQNEAQ (reference sequence). The CDR3 covers 15 residues. J gave up 3 bases and V 3 bases, and 5 bases lay outside the gene matches. The CDR3 region has the DNA TGTGCCAGCAGCTTCGGGGCTAGCGGGAGCTACGAGCAGTACTTC. Protein sequence: CASSFGASGSYEQYF.

This clonotype was detected many times. This chain links TRBV19 with TRBJ2-5; 13 positions match TRBD2. This CDR3 contains 17 residues. J gave up 7 bases and V 8 bases, and 16 bases lay outside the gene matches. Germline assignment: CDR1 LNHDA and CDR2 SQIVND (reference sequence). The CDR3 DNA is TGTGCCAGTGGTGTAGCGCCGGGACTAGCGGGATTTGGGACCCAGTACTTC. The encoded protein is CASGVAPGLAGFGTQYF. Full variable domain (remainder filled in from reference TRBV19 and TRBJ2-5): DGGITQSPKYLFRKEGQNVTLSCEQNLNHDAMYWYRQDPGQGLRLIYYSQIVNDFQKGDIAEGYSVSREKKESFPLTVTSAQKNPTAFYLCASGVAPGLAGFGTQYFGPGTRLLVL.